The 32 T cell receptor beta chains given below trace back to one sample, sequenced in a study of CD8+CD57+ T cells in acquired aplastic anemia. Genomic DNA constituted the template upon which TCR beta VDJ and CDR3 profiling was performed. A single record per CDR3 protein comes from TCRdb applying MiXCR to the reads. This table holds 150,000 to 200,000 distinct CDR3 sequences, roughly half found once. Before being chosen for sequencing, patients had shown CD8+CD57+ cell expansion by flow cytometry. Material: sorted CD4+, CD8+, or CD8+CD57+ T cells (not recorded which) from PBMCs. The receptors stem from a human donor with aplastic anemia.

The chain employs TRBV19 and TRBJ1-1; a weak D match, TRBD1 (5 bases). CDR1 and CDR2 from the germline V gene are LNHDA and SQIVND (reference sequence). The CDR3 runs to 13 residues. V gave up 7 bases and J gave up 1 base, with 10 bases separating them. The CDR3: CASMGVENTEAFF. CDR3 nucleotides: TGTGCCAGTATGGGGGTGGAGAACACTGAAGCTTTCTTT.

This clonotype was observed many times. The rearrangement joins TRBV14 to TRBJ1-4, with a tentative D call TRBD1 (6 bases). The length of the CDR3 is 16 residues. Trimming took off 5 bases at V and 7 bases at J, with 20 bases between the two ends. Germline CDR1 SGHDN, CDR2 FVKESK. Written as DNA, the CDR3 is TGTGCCAGCAGCGGCTTGCGGGCCCTAGGGGGTGAAAAACTGTTTTTT. Protein sequence: CASSGLRALGGEKLFF. The whole variable domain, remainder taken from reference TRBV14 and TRBJ1-4, is EAGVTQFPSHSVIEKGQTVTLRCDPISGHDNLYWYRRVMGKEIKFLLHFVKESKQDESGMPNNRFLAERTGGTYSTLKVQPAELEDSGVYFCASSGLRALGGEKLFFGSGTQLSVL.

This clonotype was picked up a small number of times. The chain has TRBV2 and TRBJ1-5; 8 bases map to TRBD1. In germline, CDR1 is SNHLY, CDR2 FYNNEI. This CDR3 has 16 amino acids. V shed 3 bases, J shed 4 bases, and the junction held 8 bases outside the gene matches. CDR3 in amino acids: CASSEAWDRSNQPQHF. DNA for the CDR3: TGTGCCAGCAGTGAGGCTTGGGACAGGAGTAATCAGCCCCAGCATTTT.

Many counts were recorded for this clonotype. The V and J genes are TRBV5-1 and TRBJ1-4, with D perhaps TRBD1 (6 bases). Germline CDR1 reads SGHRS; CDR2 reads YFSETQ. This CDR3 comprises 14 residues. The V gene lost 0 bases and the J gene lost 5 bases, with 8 bases spanning the gap. The CDR3 here is CASSLAQGNEKLFF. The CDR3 DNA follows: TGCGCCAGCAGCTTGGCGCAGGGGAATGAAAAACTGTTTTTT.

The sample holds a few counts of this clonotype. The CDR3 DNA follows: TGTGCCAGCAGCTTTGGGGCAGTCTATGGCTACACCTTC. It translates to CASSFGAVYGYTF. The chain joins TRBV7-2 to TRBJ1-2, with a weak D call TRBD1 (5 bases). Trimming took off 3 bases at V and 4 bases at J, with 9 bases between the two ends. Germline V lookup: CDR1 SGHTA, CDR2 FQGNSA. The CDR3 covers 13 residues.

J is TRBJ1-5 and V is TRBV15, with D uncertain. Germline lookup yields CDR1 LNHNV and CDR2 YYDKDF (reference sequence). This CDR3 has 13 residues. The V end was cut by 10 bases, the J end by 1 base, with 11 bases between. Here the CDR3 reads CASTQESNQPQHF. CDR3 in DNA: TGTGCCAGCACGCAGGAGAGCAATCAGCCCCAGCATTTT. Filled out from reference TRBV15 and TRBJ1-5, the complete variable domain reads DAMVIQNPRYQVTQFGKPVTLSCSQTLNHNVMYWYQQKSSQAPKLLFHYYDKDFNNEADTPDNFQSRRPNTSFCFLDIRSPGLGDTAMYLCASTQESNQPQHFGDGTRLSIL.

This chain connects TRBV10-3 to TRBJ2-2; the D is unclear. The CDR3 sequence is 15 residues long. With 7 bases removed from V and 6 bases from J, the gap between germline ends came to 18 bases. Looked up from germline, CDR1 is ENHRY and CDR2 is SYGVKD. This chain's CDR3 is CAIMDPLRVAGELFF. CDR3 bases: TGTGCCATCATGGACCCCTTAAGGGTGGCCGGGGAGCTGTTTTTT.

This clonotype was detected many times. This chain uses TRBV7-3 with TRBJ1-1; a weak D match, TRBD1 (6 bases). V was pared by 7 bases and J by 1 base, with 10 bases between. Germline CDR1 SGHTA, CDR2 FQGTGA. This CDR3 has 13 amino acids. The CDR3 loop reads CASKGQPNTEAFF. The CDR3 nucleotides are TGTGCCAGCAAGGGACAACCGAACACTGAAGCTTTCTTT. Drawing the rest from reference TRBV7-3 and TRBJ1-1, the complete variable domain is GAGVSQTPSNKVTEKGKYVELRCDPISGHTALYWYRQSLGQGPEFLIYFQGTGAADDSGLPNDRFFAVRPEGSVSTLKIQRTERGDSAVYLCASKGQPNTEAFFGQGTRLTVV.

This clonotype occurred once. The V gene is TRBV15, the J gene TRBJ1-2, with 9 nucleotides matching TRBD1. V lost 3 bases and J lost 5; bases outside the gene matches: 4. The CDR3 totals 14 residues. CDR1 and CDR2 (germline): LNHNV, YYDKDF (reference sequence). In DNA form, the CDR3 reads TGTGCCACCAGCAGGGTACAGGGGGCATATGGCTACACCTTC. Amino acid sequence: CATSRVQGAYGYTF. Combining the CDR3 with reference TRBV15 and TRBJ1-2 gives the whole variable domain DAMVIQNPRYQVTQFGKPVTLSCSQTLNHNVMYWYQQKSSQAPKLLFHYYDKDFNNEADTPDNFQSRRPNTSFCFLDIRSPGLGDTAMYLCATSRVQGAYGYTFGSGTRLTVV.

This chain links TRBV7-9 with TRBJ1-6; the D is unclear. Trimming stripped 4 bases from V and 9 bases from J, with 7 bases between. The V gene's germline CDR1 is SEHNR and CDR2 FQNEAQ (reference sequence). The CDR3 covers 12 residues. The CDR3 sequence: CASSSNGSPLHF. DNA of the CDR3: TGTGCCAGCAGCTCGAACGGTTCACCCCTCCACTTT.

The CDR3 DNA follows: TGTGCCAGCAGCCAGGGACAGGGCGCAGATACGCAGTATTTT. Encoded protein: CASSQGQGADTQYF. V usage is TRBV7-3 and J usage is TRBJ2-3, with TRBD1 matching 9 bases. V lost 5 bases to trimming and J lost 4 bases; unmatched junction nucleotides: 4. Germline V gene lookup returns CDR1 SGHTA and CDR2 FQGTGA. The CDR3 extends over 14 amino acids.

The chain combines TRBV7-4 with TRBJ2-4, with D unresolved. CDR1 is SGHVT and CDR2 is SQSDAQ in the germline V gene. The germline V and J ends were trimmed by 6 bases and 6 bases, with 9 bases remaining between them. CDR3 length: 12 amino acids. CDR3 nucleotides: TGTGCCAGCAGTCACGACCTAAACATTCAGTACTTC. This encodes CASSHDLNIQYF. Full variable domain (rest looked up from reference TRBV7-4 and TRBJ2-4): GAGVSQSPRYKVAKRGRDVALRCDSISGHVTLYWYRQTLGQGSEVLTYSQSDAQRDKSGRPSGRFSAERPERSVSTLKIQRTEQGDSAVYLCASSHDLNIQYFGAGTRLSVL.

In its sample, this clonotype is medium-sized. This sequence joins TRBV2 and TRBJ2-5; 8 bases match TRBD1. The CDR3 spans 15 residues. The V segment lost 6 bases and the J segment 5 bases; nucleotides outside the gene matches: 11. Germline values: CDR1 SNHLY, CDR2 FYNNEI. CDR3 sequence (DNA): TGTGCCAGCAGCCGTTCGACAGGGGTTGCGGAGACCCAGTACTTC. It yields the protein CASSRSTGVAETQYF.

This clonotype occurred a few times. V is TRBV9 and J is TRBJ1-1; D is undetermined. The V end was cut by 2 bases, the J end by 1 base, with 9 bases between. The CDR3 is 14 amino acids. The germline V gene encodes CDR1 SGDLS and CDR2 YYNGEE. CDR3 residues: CASSVQLSNTEAFF. In nucleotides, the CDR3 is TGTGCCAGCAGCGTCCAACTTTCGAACACTGAAGCTTTCTTT.

Turning to this clonotype: Its ends do not fully match the called genes, so a read error is possible. CDR3 nucleotides: TGTGCCAGCAGAGCCAAGGGATCGGAGAAAGAGACGCAGTACTTC. Translated: CASRAKGSEKETQYF. The V and J genes are TRBV19 and TRBJ2-5; D remains unclear. The CDR3 has 15 residues. CDR1 and CDR2 from the germline V gene are LNHDA and SQIVND (reference sequence).

This clonotype occurred a few times. The chain recombines TRBV15 with TRBJ1-1; D not resolved. This CDR3 comprises 16 residues. In germline, CDR1 is LNHNV, CDR2 YYDKDF (reference sequence). The germline V and J ends were trimmed by 4 bases and 4 bases, with 19 bases remaining between them. CDR3: CATSTQKLEGGTEAFF. CDR3 nucleotide sequence: TGTGCCACCAGCACCCAGAAGTTGGAAGGAGGCACTGAAGCTTTCTTT.

This clonotype was recorded only once. The final CDR3 position lacks the conserved phenylalanine or tryptophan, pointing to a likely read error. V usage is TRBV20-1 and J usage is TRBJ1-2, with no clear D. Trimming left V 4 bases short and J 2 bases short, with 17 bases between. The CDR3 consists of 15 residues. Germline values: CDR1 DFQATT, CDR2 SNEGSKA (reference sequence). The CDR3 reads CSATDYQRVNYGYTC. CDR3 sequence (DNA): TGCAGTGCTACCGATTACCAGAGGGTGAACTATGGCTACACCTGC.

This clonotype was counted at least ten times. The rearrangement joins TRBV5-6 to TRBJ1-6, with a weak D call TRBD1 (6 bases). This CDR3 is built from 15 residues. Deletions cut 0 bases from V and 7 bases from J, with 11 bases between. Germline V CDR1 and CDR2: SGHDT, YYEEEE. This chain's CDR3 is CASSLAPTGNSPLHF. CDR3 nucleotides: TGTGCCAGCAGCTTGGCCCCCACAGGGAATTCACCCCTCCACTTT.

This chain uses TRBV7-9 with TRBJ1-2; D not resolved. Germline V gene data show CDR1 as SEHNR and CDR2 as FQNEAQ (reference sequence). This CDR3 has 14 residues. V lost 1 base and J 8 bases, leaving 14 bases between the germline ends. The CDR3 region is CASSLGHGSRGYTF. Here the CDR3 DNA reads TGTGCCAGCAGCTTAGGCCACGGGTCTCGGGGCTACACCTTC.

The table lists this clonotype with many counts. This chain uses TRBV20-1 with TRBJ1-6, with D perhaps TRBD1 (5 bases). Germline loops: CDR1 DFQATT, CDR2 SNEGSKA (reference sequence). The V end lost 2 bases, the J end lost 8 bases, and 7 bases lay between the germline ends. The CDR3 has 12 residues. The CDR3 sequence is CSARSTDSPLHF. DNA of the CDR3: TGCAGTGCTAGATCGACAGATTCACCCCTCCACTTT.

This chain joins TRBV10-3 and TRBJ2-3; 7 bases fit TRBD1. V was pared by 3 bases and J by 3 bases, with 12 bases of the junction left unmatched. Germline assignment: CDR1 ENHRY and CDR2 SYGVKD. The CDR3 is 17 residues long. DNA of the CDR3: TGTGCCATCAGTGATGGTGTGGGACAGCTCCTTACAGATACGCAGTATTTT. Amino acids: CAISDGVGQLLTDTQYF.

This clonotype was seen ten or more times. V is TRBV3-1 and J is TRBJ1-4; 10 nucleotides line up with TRBD1. Germline V CDR1 and CDR2: LGHDT, YNNKEL (reference sequence). J was trimmed by 5 bases and V by 2 bases; bases with no gene match: 2. The CDR3 has 15 amino acids. CDR3 coding DNA: TGTGCCAGCAGCCAACCGGGACAGGGGAATGAAAAACTGTTTTTT. This codes for CASSQPGQGNEKLFF.

This clonotype was counted only a few times. At one end, the junction sequence differs from germline, possibly due to a read error. The rearrangement links TRBV24-1 to TRBJ2-3, with a possible D match to TRBD2 (5 bases). In germline, CDR1 is KGHDR, CDR2 SFDVKD. This CDR3 is 16 amino acids long. This CDR3 reads CAISDPAGVWGDTQYF. CDR3 bases: TGTGCCATCAGTGACCCGGCCGGGGTATGGGGAGATACGCAGTATTTT.

As concerns this clonotype: The junction and the germline gene differ at one end; a read error may be behind it. V usage is TRBV12-3 or TRBV12-4 and J usage is TRBJ2-2, with D possibly matching TRBD2 (5 bases). This CDR3 spans 15 amino acids. CDR3 residues: CAGSVGGSHTGELFF. The CDR3 DNA sequence: TGTGCCGGCAGTGTGGGCGGGTCTCACACCGGGGAGCTGTTTTTT.

This clonotype has a count of ten or more. The chain carries TRBV6-6 and TRBJ1-1; no firm D call. Germline values: CDR1 MNHNY, CDR2 SVGAGI (reference sequence). The CDR3 runs 14 residues. Trimming cost V 0 bases and J 3 bases, with 8 bases left between them. The CDR3 coding sequence is TGTGCCAGCAGTTACTCAATCAAGGACACTGAAGCTTTCTTT. Protein: CASSYSIKDTEAFF.

V usage is TRBV10-1 and J usage is TRBJ1-5, with D perhaps TRBD1 (5 bases). Germline lookup yields CDR1 WNHNN and CDR2 SYGVQD (reference sequence). V was clipped by 11 bases and J by 10 bases, with 21 bases between them. The CDR3 is 13 residues long. CDR3 loop: CAPTGTRWVPQHF. The CDR3 region has the DNA TGCGCCCCAACCGGGACGCGGTGGGTTCCCCAGCATTTT.

This clonotype showed up many times. V gene TRBV7-9 combines with J gene TRBJ1-1; 8 bases are a match to TRBD1. This CDR3 has 15 amino acids. Per germline, CDR1 SEHNR and CDR2 FQNEAQ (reference sequence). J was trimmed by 6 bases and V by 3 bases; bases with no gene match: 9. DNA of the CDR3: TGTGCCAGCAGCTTTCAAAGAGGACAGGGCCCTGAAGCTTTCTTT. Its translation is CASSFQRGQGPEAFF.

This clonotype was counted between two and nine times. This chain joins TRBV3-1 and TRBJ1-5; 9 bases line up with TRBD1. Losses at the gene ends were 4 bases for V and 5 bases for J; bases not matched to a gene: 12. The CDR3 contains 17 residues. Germline values: CDR1 LGHDT, CDR2 YNNKEL (reference sequence). DNA of the CDR3: TGTGCCAGCAGCCCCCGATGGGGGACAGGGAGGGATCAGCCCCAGCATTTT. Translation: CASSPRWGTGRDQPQHF.

This rearrangement joins TRBV29-1 to TRBJ2-1, with 10 bases fitting TRBD2. V lost 3 bases to trimming and J lost 4 bases; unmatched junction nucleotides: 9. This CDR3 contains 16 residues. Germline V gene data show CDR1 as SQVTM and CDR2 as ANQGSEA. DNA of the CDR3: TGCAGCGTTGAGACGGCTCTAGCGGGGGTATACAATGAGCAGTTCTTC. Translation: CSVETALAGVYNEQFF.

This clonotype was seen ten or more times. This chain's CDR3 is CASSVGWINTGELFF. In DNA form, the CDR3 reads TGTGCCAGCAGCGTAGGGTGGATTAACACCGGGGAGCTGTTTTTT. This chain uses TRBV9 with TRBJ2-2; D is unresolved. The V end was cut by 0 bases, the J end by 2 bases, with 8 bases between. This CDR3 is built from 15 residues. The V gene's germline CDR1 is SGDLS and CDR2 YYNGEE.

The chain combines TRBV2 with TRBJ2-4; weak D call: TRBD2 (6 bases). V lost 6 bases to trimming and J lost 8 bases, with 17 bases between them. The CDR3 totals 14 residues. CDR1 is SNHLY and CDR2 is FYNNEI in the germline V gene. The CDR3 nucleotides read TGTGCCAGCAGCTCGGAGGGGACGTTAGACATTCAGTACTTC. Protein: CASSSEGTLDIQYF.

The rearrangement uses TRBV7-3 and TRBJ2-1; no reliable D call. V was pared by 6 bases and J by 1 base, with 13 bases between. This CDR3 is 15 amino acids long. Germline V gene lookup returns CDR1 SGHTA and CDR2 FQGTGA. Written as DNA, the CDR3 is TGTGCCAGCAGTTTCCGGAGAACATCCTACAATGAGCAGTTCTTC. This translates into CASSFRRTSYNEQFF.